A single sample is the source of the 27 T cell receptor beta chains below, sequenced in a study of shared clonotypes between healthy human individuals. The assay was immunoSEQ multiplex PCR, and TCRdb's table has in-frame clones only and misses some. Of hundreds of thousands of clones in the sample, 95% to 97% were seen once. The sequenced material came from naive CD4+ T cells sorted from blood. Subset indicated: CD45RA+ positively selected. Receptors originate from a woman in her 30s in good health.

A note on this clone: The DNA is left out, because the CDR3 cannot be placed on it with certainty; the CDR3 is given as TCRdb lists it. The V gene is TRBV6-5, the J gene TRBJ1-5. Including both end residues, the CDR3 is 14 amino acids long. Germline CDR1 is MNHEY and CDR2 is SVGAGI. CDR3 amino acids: CASSSSTGAQPQHF.

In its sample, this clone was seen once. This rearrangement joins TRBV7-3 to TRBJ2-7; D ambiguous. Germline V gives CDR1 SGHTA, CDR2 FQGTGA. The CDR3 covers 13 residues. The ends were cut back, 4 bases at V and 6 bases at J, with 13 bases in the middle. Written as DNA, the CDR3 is TGTGCCAGCAGCTCGGAGAGTCGCGGCGAGCAGTACTTC. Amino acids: CASSSESRGEQYF.

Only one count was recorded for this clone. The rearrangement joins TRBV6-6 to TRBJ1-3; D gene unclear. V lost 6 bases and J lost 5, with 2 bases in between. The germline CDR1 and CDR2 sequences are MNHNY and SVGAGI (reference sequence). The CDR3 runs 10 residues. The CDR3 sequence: CASRRNTIYF. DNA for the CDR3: TGTGCCAGCAGGAGAAACACCATATATTTT.

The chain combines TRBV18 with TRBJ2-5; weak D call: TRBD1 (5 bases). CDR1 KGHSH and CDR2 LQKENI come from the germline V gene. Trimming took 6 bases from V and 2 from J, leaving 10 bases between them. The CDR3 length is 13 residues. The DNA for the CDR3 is TGTGCCAGCTCGGACAACGAACAAGAGACCCAGTACTTC. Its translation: CASSDNEQETQYF. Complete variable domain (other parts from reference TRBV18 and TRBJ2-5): NAGVMQNPRHLVRRRGQEARLRCSPMKGHSHVYWYRQLPEEGLKFMVYLQKENIIDESGMPKERFSAEFPKEGPSILRIQQVVRGDSAAYFCASSDNEQETQYFGPGTRLLVL.

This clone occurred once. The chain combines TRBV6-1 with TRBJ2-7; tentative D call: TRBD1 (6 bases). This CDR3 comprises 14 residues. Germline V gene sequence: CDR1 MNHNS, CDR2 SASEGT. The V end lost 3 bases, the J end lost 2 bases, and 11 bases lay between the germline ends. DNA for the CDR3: TGTGCCAGCAGTGATCGCGGACAGACCTACGAGCAGTACTTC. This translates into CASSDRGQTYEQYF.

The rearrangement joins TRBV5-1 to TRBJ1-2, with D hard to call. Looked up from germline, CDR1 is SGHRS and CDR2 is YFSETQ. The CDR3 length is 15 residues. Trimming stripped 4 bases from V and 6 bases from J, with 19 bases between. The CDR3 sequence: CASSPLVSGSNGYTF. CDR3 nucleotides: TGCGCCAGCAGCCCCTTGGTATCGGGTTCTAATGGCTACACCTTC. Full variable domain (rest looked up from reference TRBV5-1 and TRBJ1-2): KAGVTQTPRYLIKTRGQQVTLSCSPISGHRSVSWYQQTPGQGLQFLFEYFSETQRNKGNFPGRFSGRQFSNSRSEMNVSTLELGDSALYLCASSPLVSGSNGYTFGSGTRLTVV.

The CDR3 DNA follows: TGTGCCAGCAGCCTCGACTTGACTAGCGGGAGGTACACAGATACGCAGTATTTT. This codes for CASSLDLTSGRYTDTQYF. This rearrangement joins TRBV5-6 to TRBJ2-3, with 13 bases that match TRBD2. This CDR3 comprises 18 residues. CDR1 is SGHDT, CDR2 YYEEEE, per germline. V lost 4 bases and J lost 2; bases outside the gene matches: 10. Combining the CDR3 with reference TRBV5-6 and TRBJ2-3 gives the whole variable domain DAGVTQSPTHLIKTRGQQVTLRCSPKSGHDTVSWYQQALGQGPQFIFQYYEEEERQRGNFPDRFSGHQFPNYSSELNVNALLLGDSALYLCASSLDLTSGRYTDTQYFGPGTRLTVL.

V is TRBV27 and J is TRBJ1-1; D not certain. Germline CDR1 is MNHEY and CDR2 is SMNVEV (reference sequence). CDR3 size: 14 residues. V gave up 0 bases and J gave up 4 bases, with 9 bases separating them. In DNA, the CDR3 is TGTGCCAGCAGTTTATCACCAGGCCCCACTGAAGCTTTCTTT. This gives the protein CASSLSPGPTEAFF.

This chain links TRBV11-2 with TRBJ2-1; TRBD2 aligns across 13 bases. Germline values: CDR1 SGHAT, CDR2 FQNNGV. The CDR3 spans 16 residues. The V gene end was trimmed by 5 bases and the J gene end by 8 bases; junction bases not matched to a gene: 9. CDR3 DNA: TGTGCCAGCAGCGGTGGGACTAGCGGGGACGGCGATGAGCAGTTCTTC. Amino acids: CASSGGTSGDGDEQFF. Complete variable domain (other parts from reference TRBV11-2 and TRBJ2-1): EAGVAQSPRYKIIEKRQSVAFWCNPISGHATLYWYQQILGQGPKLLIQFQNNGVVDDSQLPKDRFSAERLKGVDSTLKIQPAKLEDSAVYLCASSGGTSGDGDEQFFGPGTRLTVL.

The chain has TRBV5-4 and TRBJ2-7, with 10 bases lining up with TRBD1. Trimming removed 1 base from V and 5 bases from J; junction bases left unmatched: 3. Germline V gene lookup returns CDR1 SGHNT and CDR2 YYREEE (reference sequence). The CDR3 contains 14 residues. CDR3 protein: CASSLRDRGHEQYF. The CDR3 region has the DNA TGTGCCAGCAGCTTGCGAGACAGGGGGCACGAGCAGTACTTC.

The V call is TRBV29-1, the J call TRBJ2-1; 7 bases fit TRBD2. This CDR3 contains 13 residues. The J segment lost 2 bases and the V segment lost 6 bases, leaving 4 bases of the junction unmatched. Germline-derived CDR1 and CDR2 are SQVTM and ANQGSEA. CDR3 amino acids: CSVPSGTYNEQFF. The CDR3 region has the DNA TGCAGCGTACCTAGCGGAACCTACAATGAGCAGTTCTTC.

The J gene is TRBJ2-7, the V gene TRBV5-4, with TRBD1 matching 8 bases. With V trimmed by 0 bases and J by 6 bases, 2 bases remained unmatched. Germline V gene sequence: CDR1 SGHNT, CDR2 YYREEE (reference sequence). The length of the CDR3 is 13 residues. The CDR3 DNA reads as TGTGCCAGCAGCTTGGTGCAGGGGGCCGAGCAGTACTTC. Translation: CASSLVQGAEQYF.

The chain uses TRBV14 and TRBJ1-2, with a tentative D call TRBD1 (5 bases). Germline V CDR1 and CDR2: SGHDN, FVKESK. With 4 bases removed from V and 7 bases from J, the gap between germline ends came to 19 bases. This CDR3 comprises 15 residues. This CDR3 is CASSPQVGDGFGYTF. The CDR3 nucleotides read TGTGCCAGCAGCCCCCAGGTCGGGGACGGCTTTGGCTACACCTTC.

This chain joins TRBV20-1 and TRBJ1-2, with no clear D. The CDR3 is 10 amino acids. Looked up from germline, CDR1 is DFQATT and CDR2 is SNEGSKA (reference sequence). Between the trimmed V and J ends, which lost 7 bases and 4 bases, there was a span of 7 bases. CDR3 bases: TGCAGTGTGCTCTCCTATGGCTACACCTTC. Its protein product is CSVLSYGYTF.

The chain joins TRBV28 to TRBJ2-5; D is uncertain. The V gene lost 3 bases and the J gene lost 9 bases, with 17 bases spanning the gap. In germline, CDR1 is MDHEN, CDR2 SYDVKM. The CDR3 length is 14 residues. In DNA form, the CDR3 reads TGTGCCAGCAGTTTCCCCTCGGCCGTGGGATCCCAGTACTTC. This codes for CASSFPSAVGSQYF.

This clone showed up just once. CDR3 sequence reads: CASSVGQGERGYTF. CDR3 nucleotide sequence: TGTGCCAGCAGCGTAGGACAGGGGGAGCGCGGCTACACCTTC. This chain uses TRBV9 with TRBJ1-2; 9 bases are a match to TRBD1. CDR3 size: 14 residues. V lost 0 bases, J lost 8 bases, and 5 bases stayed unmatched. CDR1 is SGDLS and CDR2 is YYNGEE in the germline V gene.

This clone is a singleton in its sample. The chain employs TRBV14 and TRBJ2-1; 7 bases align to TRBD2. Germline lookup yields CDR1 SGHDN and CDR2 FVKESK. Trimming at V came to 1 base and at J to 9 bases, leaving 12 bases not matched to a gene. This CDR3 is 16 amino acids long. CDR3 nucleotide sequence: TGTGCCAGCAGCCAAGGGGCGCGGGAGAATTTGGGTGAGCAGTTCTTC. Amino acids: CASSQGARENLGEQFF.

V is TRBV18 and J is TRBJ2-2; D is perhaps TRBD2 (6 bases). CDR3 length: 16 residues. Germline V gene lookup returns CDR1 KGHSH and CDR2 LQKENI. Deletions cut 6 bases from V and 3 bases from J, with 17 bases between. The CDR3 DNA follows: TGTGCCAGCTCGCTAATAGCGGAGAGTTACACCGGGGAGCTGTTTTTT. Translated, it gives CASSLIAESYTGELFF.

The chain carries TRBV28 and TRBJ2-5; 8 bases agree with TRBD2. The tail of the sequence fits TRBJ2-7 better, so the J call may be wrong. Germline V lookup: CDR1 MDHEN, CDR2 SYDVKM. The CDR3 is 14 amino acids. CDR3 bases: TGTGCCAGCACTTCCGGGACTAGGGAGCGCGAGCAGTACTTC. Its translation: CASTSGTREREQYF.

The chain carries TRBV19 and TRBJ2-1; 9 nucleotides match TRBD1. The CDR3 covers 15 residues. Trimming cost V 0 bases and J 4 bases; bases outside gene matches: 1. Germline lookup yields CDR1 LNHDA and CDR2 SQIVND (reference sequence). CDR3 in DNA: TGTGCCAGTAGTATAGAGACAGGGGGATACAATGAGCAGTTCTTC. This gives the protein CASSIETGGYNEQFF.

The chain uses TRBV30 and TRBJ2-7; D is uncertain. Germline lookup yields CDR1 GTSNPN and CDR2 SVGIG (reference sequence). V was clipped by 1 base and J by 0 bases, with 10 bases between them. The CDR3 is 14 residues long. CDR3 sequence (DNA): TGTGCCTGGAGTGGACGGGCCCACTCCTACGAGCAGTACTTC. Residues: CAWSGRAHSYEQYF.

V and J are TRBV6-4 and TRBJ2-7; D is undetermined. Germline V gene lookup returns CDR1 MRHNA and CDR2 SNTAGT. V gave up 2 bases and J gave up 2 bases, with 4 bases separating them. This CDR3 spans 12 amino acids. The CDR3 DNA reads TGTGCCAGCAGTGACGGTGCCTACGAGCAGTACTTC. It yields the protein CASSDGAYEQYF.

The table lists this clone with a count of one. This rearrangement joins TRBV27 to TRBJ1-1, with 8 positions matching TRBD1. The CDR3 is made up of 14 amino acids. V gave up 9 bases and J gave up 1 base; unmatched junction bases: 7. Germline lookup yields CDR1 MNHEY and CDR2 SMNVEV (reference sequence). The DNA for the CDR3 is TGTGCCAGTAAGTTGGGACAGGCGAACACTGAAGCTTTCTTT. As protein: CASKLGQANTEAFF.

CDR3 in amino acids: CASSLASFKETQYF. As DNA, the CDR3 is TGCGCCAGCAGCTTGGCCTCTTTTAAGGAGACCCAGTACTTC. This chain joins TRBV5-1 and TRBJ2-5; D call uncertain. The V gene lost 0 bases and the J gene lost 5 bases, with 11 bases spanning the gap. CDR1 and CDR2 (germline): SGHRS, YFSETQ. This CDR3 is built from 14 residues.

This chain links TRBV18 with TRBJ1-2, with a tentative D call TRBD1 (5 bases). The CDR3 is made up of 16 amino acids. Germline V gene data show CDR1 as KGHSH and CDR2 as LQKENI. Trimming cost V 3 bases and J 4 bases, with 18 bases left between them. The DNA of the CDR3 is TGTGCCAGCTCACCCGCGATGGGGACCAAGGGCTATGGCTACACCTTC. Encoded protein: CASSPAMGTKGYGYTF.

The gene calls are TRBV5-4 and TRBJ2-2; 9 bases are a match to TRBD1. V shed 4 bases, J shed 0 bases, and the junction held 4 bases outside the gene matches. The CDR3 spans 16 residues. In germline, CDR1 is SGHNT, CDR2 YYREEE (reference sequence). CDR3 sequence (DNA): TGTGCCAGCAGCCCCGGACAGGGGACGAACACCGGGGAGCTGTTTTTT. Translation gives CASSPGQGTNTGELFF.

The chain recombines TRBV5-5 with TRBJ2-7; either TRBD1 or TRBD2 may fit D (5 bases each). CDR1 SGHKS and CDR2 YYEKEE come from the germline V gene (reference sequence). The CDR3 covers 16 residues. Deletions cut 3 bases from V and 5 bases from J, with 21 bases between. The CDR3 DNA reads TGTGCCAGCAGCTCGTATTCGGGACCCCTCAGGGACGAGCAGTACTTC. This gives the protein CASSSYSGPLRDEQYF.